A single sample is the source of the 21 T cell receptor beta chains below, sequenced in a study of shared clonotypes between healthy human individuals (dated by TCRdb to the early 2020s). Library method: the immunoSEQ multiplex PCR assay. TCRdb took this table from immuneACCESS and kept in-frame rearrangements with V and J called. Such tables lack part of the clones; where checked against another copy, unresolved V genes explain under half of the gap, and the rest is unexplained. This sample has fewer than 400,000 clones in its table, and about 74% of those were observed once. 10% of the sample is held by the ten biggest clonotypes. Sample: memory CD4+ T cells sorted from blood. The cell subset or site label of this sample denotes: CD45RA-negative fraction. The receptor set was obtained from a man between 25 and 39 years old in good health.

J is TRBJ1-4 and V is TRBV27; D perhaps matches TRBD1 (5 bases). The CDR3 spans 17 residues. V was cut by 8 bases and J by 8 bases, with 27 bases left in between. Germline V gene data show CDR1 as MNHEY and CDR2 as SMNVEV (reference sequence). The CDR3 loop reads CASGSRGAAGFLEKLFF. The CDR3 DNA reads as TGTGCCAGCGGGTCAAGAGGGGCAGCGGGATTCTTAGAAAAACTGTTTTTT. The complete variable domain, with remaining parts taken from reference TRBV27 and TRBJ1-4, reads EAQVTQNPRYLITVTGKKLTVTCSQNMNHEYMSWYRQDPGLGLRQIYYSMNVEVTDKGDVPEGYKVSRKEKRNFPLILESPSPNQTSLYFCASGSRGAAGFLEKLFFGSGTQLSVL.

Comment on this clone: The identical CDR3 is also encoded by other nucleotide sequences in the sample. The rearrangement joins TRBV6-1 to TRBJ1-5; D is perhaps TRBD1 (6 bases). Trimming left V 0 bases short and J 5 bases short, with 11 bases between. Germline lookup yields CDR1 MNHNS and CDR2 SASEGT. The CDR3 length is 15 residues. DNA of the CDR3: TGTGCCAGCAGTGAAGCCGGGGGGCCCTATCAGCCCCAGCATTTT. Its protein is CASSEAGGPYQPQHF.

The chain joins TRBV15 to TRBJ1-2; no firm D call. The V end lost 0 bases, the J end lost 0 bases, and 2 bases lay between the germline ends. CDR3 length: 13 amino acids. CDR1 and CDR2 (germline): LNHNV, YYDKDF (reference sequence). The CDR3: CATSRDANYGYTF. The CDR3 DNA sequence: TGTGCCACCAGCAGAGACGCTAACTATGGCTACACCTTC.

This clone has more than one count but fewer than ten. The chain couples TRBV7-2 to TRBJ2-5; TRBD2 might be the D (5 bases). Germline CDR1 is SGHTA and CDR2 is FQGNSA. CDR3 length: 11 residues. V lost 2 bases to trimming and J lost 10 bases, with 8 bases between them. CDR3 DNA sequence: TGTGCCAGCAGCTTAACGAGGGACCAGTACTTC. It translates to CASSLTRDQYF.

V and J are TRBV19 and TRBJ1-5; TRBD1 is a possible D gene (5 bases). The CDR3 consists of 15 residues. Germline CDR1 reads LNHDA; CDR2 reads SQIVND (reference sequence). V was shortened by 7 bases and J by 6 bases, with 19 bases between the two germline ends. The CDR3 loop is CASTMSGGFVQPQHF. Written as DNA, the CDR3 is TGTGCCAGTACGATGAGTGGGGGGTTCGTTCAGCCCCAGCATTTT. The entire variable domain, with the rest obtained from reference TRBV19 and TRBJ1-5, is as follows: DGGITQSPKYLFRKEGQNVTLSCEQNLNHDAMYWYRQDPGQGLRLIYYSQIVNDFQKGDIAEGYSVSREKKESFPLTVTSAQKNPTAFYLCASTMSGGFVQPQHFGDGTRLSIL.

The chain employs TRBV30 and TRBJ1-2, with D maybe TRBD1 (5 bases). This CDR3 is built from 13 residues. Looked up from germline, CDR1 is GTSNPN and CDR2 is SVGIG (reference sequence). V lost 1 base, J lost 8 bases, and 14 bases lay in between. CDR3 sequence: CAWSGAAWGGYTF. CDR3 sequence (DNA): TGTGCCTGGAGTGGGGCAGCCTGGGGGGGCTACACCTTC.

This clone was observed many times. This rearrangement joins TRBV11-3 to TRBJ2-1; the match to TRBD1 covers 8 bases. The germline V gene has CDR1 SGHNT and CDR2 YENEEA. V lost 1 base to trimming and J lost 9 bases; unmatched junction nucleotides: 11. This CDR3 spans 16 amino acids. For the CDR3, the DNA is TGTGCCAGCAGCTTAGTTGGAGCAGGGGGCCGGACTGAGCAGTTCTTC. This codes for CASSLVGAGGRTEQFF.

A note on this clone: Other DNA sequences in this sample translate to the same CDR3. The chain uses TRBV28 and TRBJ2-1; D call uncertain. Trimming cost V 6 bases and J 0 bases, with 6 bases left between them. In germline, CDR1 is MDHEN, CDR2 SYDVKM. The CDR3 sequence is 13 residues long. The CDR3 loop is CASSLDSYNEQFF. The CDR3 DNA follows: TGTGCCAGCAGCCTTGACTCCTACAATGAGCAGTTCTTC.

This clone was detected many times. J is TRBJ2-2 and V is TRBV5-1; TRBD1 matches 8 bases. The J segment lost 2 bases and the V segment lost 7 bases, leaving 1 base of the junction unmatched. CDR1 is SGHRS, CDR2 YFSETQ, per germline. CDR3 length equals 13 residues. The CDR3 region is CASGQGNTGELFF. The CDR3 DNA reads TGCGCCAGCGGACAGGGTAACACCGGGGAGCTGTTTTTT. Looking up the rest from reference TRBV5-1 and TRBJ2-2 gives the full variable domain: KAGVTQTPRYLIKTRGQQVTLSCSPISGHRSVSWYQQTPGQGLQFLFEYFSETQRNKGNFPGRFSGRQFSNSRSEMNVSTLELGDSALYLCASGQGNTGELFFGEGSRLTVL.

This clone was seen a few times. The J gene is TRBJ2-2, the V gene TRBV6-6; 7 bases are shared with TRBD1. The CDR3 contains 14 residues. Germline-derived CDR1 and CDR2 are MNHNY and SVGAGI (reference sequence). J gave up 1 base and V 7 bases, and 3 bases lay outside the gene matches. The CDR3 reads CASIRDRNTGELFF. DNA of the CDR3: TGTGCCAGCATCCGGGACAGGAACACCGGGGAGCTGTTTTTT.

The chain employs TRBV28 and TRBJ1-2; D is unresolved. The germline gives CDR1 MDHEN, CDR2 SYDVKM. V was cut by 8 bases and J by 3 bases, with 19 bases left in between. This CDR3 has 15 residues. CDR3 DNA: TGTGCCAGCCACTCGGGCCCATCGGCCCACTATGGCTACACCTTC. This gives the protein CASHSGPSAHYGYTF.

The V and J genes are TRBV5-4 and TRBJ2-7; D gene uncertain. V was shortened by 0 bases and J by 9 bases, with 19 bases between the two germline ends. CDR1 and CDR2 from the germline V gene are SGHNT and YYREEE (reference sequence). The CDR3 is made up of 15 amino acids. CDR3 loop: CASSLGASPGSVQYF. CDR3 nucleotide sequence: TGTGCCAGCAGCTTGGGGGCCTCCCCTGGATCCGTGCAGTACTTC.

The chain uses TRBV10-3 and TRBJ1-5, with a tentative D call TRBD1 (6 bases). The V end lost 0 bases, the J end lost 9 bases, and 12 bases lay between the germline ends. The CDR3 loop spans 14 amino acids. From germline, CDR1 is ENHRY and CDR2 SYGVKD. The CDR3 sequence is CAISESQGYVPQHF. CDR3 in DNA: TGTGCCATCAGTGAGTCACAGGGTTATGTGCCCCAGCATTTT.

This rearrangement joins TRBV7-9 to TRBJ1-5, with D uncertain. Germline values: CDR1 SEHNR, CDR2 FQNEAQ (reference sequence). The CDR3 consists of 17 residues. V lost 1 base to trimming and J lost 0 bases, with 13 bases between them. As DNA, the CDR3 is TGTGCCAGCAGCTTAGGGTTAGGCACTCATAGCAATCAGCCCCAGCATTTT. Protein: CASSLGLGTHSNQPQHF.

This sequence joins TRBV11-2 and TRBJ1-3; 7 nucleotides line up with TRBD1. The V gene end was trimmed by 4 bases and the J gene end by 1 base; junction bases not matched to a gene: 7. CDR1 and CDR2 (germline): SGHAT, FQNNGV. This CDR3 is 16 amino acids long. CDR3 sequence: CASSSRKTGSGNTIYF. The CDR3 region has the DNA TGTGCCAGCAGCTCCAGAAAGACAGGGTCTGGAAACACCATATATTTT.

V is TRBV29-1 and J is TRBJ1-4; D perhaps matches TRBD1 (6 bases). The CDR3 has 13 amino acids. Germline CDR1 reads SQVTM; CDR2 reads ANQGSEA. V gave up 5 bases and J gave up 5 bases, with 12 bases separating them. As DNA, the CDR3 is TGCAGCGTTCGGGACACGATGAATGAAAAACTGTTTTTT. The encoded protein is CSVRDTMNEKLFF.

The rearrangement links TRBV6-1 to TRBJ2-1, with D possibly being TRBD2 (5 bases). Germline V gene lookup returns CDR1 MNHNS and CDR2 SASEGT. V lost 2 bases and J lost 5, with 22 bases in between. This CDR3 spans 18 amino acids. CDR3 DNA: TGTGCCAGCAGTGAATCCCGTAAGACTGGTCTCGGGAACAATGAGCAGTTCTTC. Amino acid sequence: CASSESRKTGLGNNEQFF.

This clone was detected ten times or more. This sequence joins TRBV30 and TRBJ2-3; 9 bases line up with TRBD2. CDR1 is GTSNPN and CDR2 is SVGIG in the germline V gene (reference sequence). Trimming cost V 7 bases and J 0 bases; bases outside gene matches: 2. The CDR3 runs 13 residues. CDR3: CAFSGGSTDTQYF. The CDR3, as DNA: TGTGCCTTTAGCGGGGGCAGCACAGATACGCAGTATTTT.

In regard to this clone: One base separates it from a far larger clone, so it is likely a read error. The rearrangement links TRBV6-5 to TRBJ2-1; 10 bases line up with TRBD2. CDR1 is MNHEY and CDR2 is SVGAGI in the germline V gene. The CDR3 consists of 14 residues. CDR3 region: CASRYGATSGLQLF. The CDR3 nucleotides read TGTGCCAGCAGGTACGGGGCGACTAGCGGGTTGCAGCTCTTC.

J is TRBJ2-5 and V is TRBV9, with D perhaps matching TRBD2 (5 bases). V shed 4 bases and J shed 3 bases, with 10 bases lying between them. Germline values: CDR1 SGDLS, CDR2 YYNGEE. The CDR3 has 13 amino acids. The CDR3 spells CASSKRLEETQYF. CDR3 DNA: TGTGCCAGCAGCAAGCGGCTAGAAGAGACCCAGTACTTC.

The chain recombines TRBV5-1 with TRBJ1-1; the D is unclear. The germline V and J ends were trimmed by 0 bases and 10 bases, with 13 bases remaining between them. The CDR3 length is 13 residues. Germline V lookup: CDR1 SGHRS, CDR2 YFSETQ. CDR3 in amino acids: CASSLEGGNGAFF. DNA of the CDR3: TGCGCCAGCAGCTTGGAGGGCGGGAATGGAGCTTTCTTT.